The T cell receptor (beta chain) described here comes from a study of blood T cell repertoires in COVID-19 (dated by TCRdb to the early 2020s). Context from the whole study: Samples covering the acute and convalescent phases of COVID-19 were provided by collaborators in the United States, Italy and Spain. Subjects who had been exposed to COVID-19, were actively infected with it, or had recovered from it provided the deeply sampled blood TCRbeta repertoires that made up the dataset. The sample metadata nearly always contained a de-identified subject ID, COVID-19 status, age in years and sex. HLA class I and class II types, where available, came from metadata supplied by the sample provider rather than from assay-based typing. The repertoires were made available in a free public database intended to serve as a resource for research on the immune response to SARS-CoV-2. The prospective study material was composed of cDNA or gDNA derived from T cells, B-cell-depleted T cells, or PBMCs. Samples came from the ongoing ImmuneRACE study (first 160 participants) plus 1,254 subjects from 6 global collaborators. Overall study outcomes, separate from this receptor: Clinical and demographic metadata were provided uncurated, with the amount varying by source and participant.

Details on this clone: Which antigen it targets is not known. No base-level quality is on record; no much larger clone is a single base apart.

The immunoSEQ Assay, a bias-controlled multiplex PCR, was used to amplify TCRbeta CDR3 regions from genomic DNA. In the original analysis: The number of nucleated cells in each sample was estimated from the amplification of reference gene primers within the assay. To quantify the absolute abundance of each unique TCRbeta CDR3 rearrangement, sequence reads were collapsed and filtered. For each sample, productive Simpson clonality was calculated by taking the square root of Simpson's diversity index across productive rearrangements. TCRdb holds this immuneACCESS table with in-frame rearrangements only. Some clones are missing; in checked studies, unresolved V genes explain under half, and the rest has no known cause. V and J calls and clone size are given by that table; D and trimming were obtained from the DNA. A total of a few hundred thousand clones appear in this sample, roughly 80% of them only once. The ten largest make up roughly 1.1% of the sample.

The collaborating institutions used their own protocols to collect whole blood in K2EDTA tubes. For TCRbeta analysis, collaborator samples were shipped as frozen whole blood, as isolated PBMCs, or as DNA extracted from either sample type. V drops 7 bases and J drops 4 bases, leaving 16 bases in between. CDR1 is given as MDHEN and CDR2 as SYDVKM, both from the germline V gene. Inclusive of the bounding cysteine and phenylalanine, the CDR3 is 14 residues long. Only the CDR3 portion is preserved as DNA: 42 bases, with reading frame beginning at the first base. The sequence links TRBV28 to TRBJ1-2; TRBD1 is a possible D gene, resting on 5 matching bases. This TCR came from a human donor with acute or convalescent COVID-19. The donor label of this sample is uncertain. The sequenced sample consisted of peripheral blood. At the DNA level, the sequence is TGTGCCAGCAAGAACAGGATGGTGGTCTATGGCTACACCTTC. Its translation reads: CASKNRMVVYGYTF.